This entry lists 11 T cell receptor beta chains sequenced from one sample in a study of T cell responses to AZD1222 COVID-19 vaccine. Repertoires were generated with immunoSEQ multiplex PCR, while TCRdb's copy carries only in-frame clones and drops some. The sample has about 120,000 clones, almost 95% seen once. Specimen: peripheral blood, collected 28 days after the second AZD1222 dose. All receptors come from an adult who received the AZD1222 COVID-19 vaccine.

This clone appeared a single time. This chain links TRBV6-5 with TRBJ2-5; D remains ambiguous. The CDR3 is 13 residues long. The V and J ends lost 4 bases and 1 base respectively, with 7 bases between them. Germline V gives CDR1 MNHEY, CDR2 SVGAGI. CDR3 loop: CASSLWGQETQYF. DNA of the CDR3: TGTGCCAGCAGTTTGTGGGGCCAAGAGACCCAGTACTTC.

The J gene is TRBJ2-2, the V gene TRBV3-1 (or the pseudogene TRBV3-2); tentatively, D is TRBD2 (6 bases). V shed 4 bases and J shed 1 base, with 10 bases lying between them. Germline V gene sequence: CDR1 LGHDT, CDR2 YNNKEL (reference sequence). This CDR3 is built from 15 residues. CDR3 in DNA: TGTGCCAGCAGCCCATCGGGGGTGAACACCGGGGAGCTGTTTTTT. It specifies CASSPSGVNTGELFF.

The chain is built from TRBV7-9 and TRBJ2-7; perhaps TRBD2 as D (6 bases). The V gene lost 4 bases and the J gene lost 0 bases, with 10 bases spanning the gap. Per the germline V gene, CDR1 is SEHNR and CDR2 is FQNEAQ (reference sequence). CDR3 length: 14 residues. CDR3 amino acids: CASSSGSYSYEQYF. The CDR3 DNA reads as TGTGCCAGCAGCTCCGGGAGCTACTCCTACGAGCAGTACTTC.

The chain combines TRBV5-6 with TRBJ1-1; D is unclear. The CDR3 sequence is 13 residues long. V lost 0 bases and J 2 bases, leaving 5 bases between the germline ends. Germline V CDR1 and CDR2: SGHDT, YYEEEE. CDR3 sequence reads: CASSLGVNTEAFF. The CDR3, as DNA: TGTGCCAGCAGCTTGGGAGTAAACACTGAAGCTTTCTTT.

This chain uses TRBV30 with TRBJ1-2; the D is unclear. The CDR3 has 13 residues. Between the trimmed V and J ends, which lost 0 bases and 0 bases, there was a span of 5 bases. Germline assignment: CDR1 GTSNPN and CDR2 SVGIG (reference sequence). The CDR3 DNA reads TGTGCCTGGAGTGTATCATCTAACTATGGCTACACCTTC. Translating gives CAWSVSSNYGYTF.

The gene calls are TRBV11-3 and TRBJ2-1; possibly TRBD2 for D (5 bases). CDR1 and CDR2 (germline): SGHNT, YENEEA. The CDR3 has 15 amino acids. Trimming cost V 1 base and J 3 bases, with 10 bases left between them. CDR3 amino acids: CASSLGTGLYNEQFF. CDR3 coding DNA: TGTGCCAGCAGCTTAGGGACTGGGCTCTACAATGAGCAGTTCTTC. The entire variable domain, with the rest obtained from reference TRBV11-3 and TRBJ2-1, is as follows: EAGVVQSPRYKIIEKKQPVAFWCNPISGHNTLYWYLQNLGQGPELLIRYENEEAVDDSQLPKDRFSAERLKGVDSTLKIQPAELGDSAVYLCASSLGTGLYNEQFFGPGTRLTVL.

This chain connects TRBV10-3 to TRBJ2-3; 7 positions match TRBD1. Trimming removed 7 bases from V and 14 bases from J; junction bases left unmatched: 12. Germline lookup yields CDR1 ENHRY and CDR2 SYGVKD. The CDR3 extends over 12 amino acids. Here the CDR3 DNA reads TGTGCCATCACTGCCTCCGGGACAGACCTGTATTTT. Amino acid sequence: CAITASGTDLYF.

This chain links TRBV18 with TRBJ1-1; weak D call: TRBD1 (5 bases). CDR3 size: 14 residues. V shed 4 bases and J shed 1 base, with 10 bases lying between them. CDR1 KGHSH and CDR2 LQKENI come from the germline V gene. Here the CDR3 reads CASSRGAENTEAFF. CDR3 sequence (DNA): TGTGCCAGCTCACGTGGGGCAGAGAACACTGAAGCTTTCTTT.

CDR3 in DNA: TGTGCCAGCAGCCTCCCAGGGGGGTCCCAGTACTTC. It encodes CASSLPGGSQYF. J is TRBJ2-5 and V is TRBV12-3 or TRBV12-4, with D tentatively TRBD1 (7 bases). V was pared by 6 bases and J by 9 bases, with 14 bases between. CDR3 length: 12 amino acids.

The V gene is TRBV7-3, the J gene TRBJ1-2; possibly TRBD1 for D (5 bases). CDR3 size: 12 residues. Trimming shortened V by 4 bases and J by 8 bases, and 11 bases separated the two germline ends. Looked up from germline, CDR1 is SGHTA and CDR2 is FQGTGA. CDR3 nucleotide sequence: TGTGCCAGCAGCTCCCGGGGGGAAGGCTACACCTTC. It yields the protein CASSSRGEGYTF.

V is TRBV5-1 and J is TRBJ1-2; possible D gene TRBD1, 6 bases. Germline loops: CDR1 SGHRS, CDR2 YFSETQ. This CDR3 has 15 residues. The V end lost 3 bases, the J end lost 2 bases, and 14 bases lay between the germline ends. DNA for the CDR3: TGCGCCAGCAGCTCTAGGGAAACAGGGAACTATGGCTACACCTTC. Amino acid sequence: CASSSRETGNYGYTF. Together with reference TRBV5-1 and TRBJ1-2, the CDR3 gives the full variable domain: KAGVTQTPRYLIKTRGQQVTLSCSPISGHRSVSWYQQTPGQGLQFLFEYFSETQRNKGNFPGRFSGRQFSNSRSEMNVSTLELGDSALYLCASSSRETGNYGYTFGSGTRLTVV.